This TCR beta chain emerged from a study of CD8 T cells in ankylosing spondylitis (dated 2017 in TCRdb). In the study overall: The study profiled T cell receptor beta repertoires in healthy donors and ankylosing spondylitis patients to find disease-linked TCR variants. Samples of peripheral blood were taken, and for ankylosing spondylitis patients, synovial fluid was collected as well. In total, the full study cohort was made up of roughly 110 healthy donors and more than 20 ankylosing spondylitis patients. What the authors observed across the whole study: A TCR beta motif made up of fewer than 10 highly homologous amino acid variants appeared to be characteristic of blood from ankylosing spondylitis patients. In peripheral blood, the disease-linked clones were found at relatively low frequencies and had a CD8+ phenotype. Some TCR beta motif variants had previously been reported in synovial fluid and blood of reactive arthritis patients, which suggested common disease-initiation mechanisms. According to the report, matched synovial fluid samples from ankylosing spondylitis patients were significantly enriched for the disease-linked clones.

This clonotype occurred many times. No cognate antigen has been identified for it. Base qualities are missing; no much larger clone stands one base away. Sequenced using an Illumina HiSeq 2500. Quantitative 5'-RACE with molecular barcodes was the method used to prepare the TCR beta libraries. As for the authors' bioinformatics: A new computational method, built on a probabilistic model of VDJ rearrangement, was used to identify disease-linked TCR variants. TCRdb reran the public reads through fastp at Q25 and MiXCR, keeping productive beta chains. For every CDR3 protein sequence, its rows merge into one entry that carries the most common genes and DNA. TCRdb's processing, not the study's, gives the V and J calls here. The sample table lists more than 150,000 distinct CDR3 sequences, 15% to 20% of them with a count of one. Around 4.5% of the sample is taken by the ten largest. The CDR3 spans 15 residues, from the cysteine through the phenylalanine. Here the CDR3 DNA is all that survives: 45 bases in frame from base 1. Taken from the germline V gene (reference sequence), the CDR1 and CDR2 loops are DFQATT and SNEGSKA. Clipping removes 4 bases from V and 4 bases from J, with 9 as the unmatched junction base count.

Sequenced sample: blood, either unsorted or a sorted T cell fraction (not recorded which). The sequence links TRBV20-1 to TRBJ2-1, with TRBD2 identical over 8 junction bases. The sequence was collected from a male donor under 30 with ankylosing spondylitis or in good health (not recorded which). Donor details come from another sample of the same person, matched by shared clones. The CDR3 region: CSAIPTSGGYNEQFF. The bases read TGCAGTGCTATACCCACTAGCGGAGGGTACAATGAGCAGTTCTTC.